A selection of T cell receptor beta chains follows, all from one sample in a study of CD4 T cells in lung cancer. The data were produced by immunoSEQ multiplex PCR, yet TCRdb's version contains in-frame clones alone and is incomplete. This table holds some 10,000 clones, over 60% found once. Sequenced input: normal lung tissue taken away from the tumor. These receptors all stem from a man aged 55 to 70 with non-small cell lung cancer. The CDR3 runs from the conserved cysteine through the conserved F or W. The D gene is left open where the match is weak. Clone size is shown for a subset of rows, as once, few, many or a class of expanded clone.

cdr3_aa: CASSEGSQADTQYF
clone_size: once
d_call: .
v_call: TRBV2
j_call: TRBJ2-3

cdr3_aa: CASSPTGANSYNEQFF
clone_size: .
d_call: TRBD1
v_call: TRBV27
j_call: TRBJ2-1

cdr3_aa: CASRPTGLALYNEQFF
clone_size: .
d_call: .
v_call: TRBV28
j_call: TRBJ2-1

cdr3_aa: CASSVRTSGQETQYF
clone_size: .
d_call: TRBD2
v_call: TRBV2
j_call: TRBJ2-5

cdr3_aa: CASSYSADSREGGYTF
clone_size: .
d_call: .
v_call: TRBV6-6
j_call: TRBJ1-2

cdr3_aa: CASSPRTSGRWNEQFF
clone_size: .
d_call: TRBD2
v_call: TRBV19
j_call: TRBJ2-1

cdr3_aa: CASNGASVNNSPLHF
clone_size: .
d_call: .
v_call: TRBV28
j_call: TRBJ1-6

cdr3_aa: CASTGLAGVNEQFF
clone_size: .
d_call: TRBD2
v_call: TRBV6-6
j_call: TRBJ2-1

cdr3_aa: CASRPGAGGWETQYF
clone_size: medium-sized
d_call: TRBD2
v_call: TRBV5-6
j_call: TRBJ2-5

cdr3_aa: CASRSRGRNRGYTF
clone_size: once
d_call: TRBD1
v_call: TRBV6-1
j_call: TRBJ1-2

cdr3_aa: CASSGGTGGTDTQYF
clone_size: .
d_call: TRBD1
v_call: TRBV25-1
j_call: TRBJ2-3

cdr3_aa: CATSGLASDEQFF
clone_size: .
d_call: TRBD2
v_call: TRBV28
j_call: TRBJ2-1

cdr3_aa: CATSRNGRERRNQPQHF
clone_size: once
d_call: .
v_call: TRBV15
j_call: TRBJ1-5

cdr3_aa: CASRTSGSLRGSEQFF
clone_size: .
d_call: TRBD2
v_call: TRBV28
j_call: TRBJ2-1

cdr3_aa: CASSIVQGAESRNTEAFF
clone_size: medium-sized
d_call: .
v_call: TRBV19
j_call: TRBJ1-1

cdr3_aa: CASLGRAMETQYF
clone_size: .
d_call: TRBD2
v_call: TRBV6-1
j_call: TRBJ2-5

cdr3_aa: CASSQDRTGELFF
clone_size: medium-sized
d_call: .
v_call: TRBV14
j_call: TRBJ2-2

cdr3_aa: CASSQGDREAGELFF
clone_size: .
d_call: TRBD1
v_call: TRBV4-2
j_call: TRBJ2-2

cdr3_aa: CASSAGLFSGNTIYF
clone_size: once
d_call: .
v_call: TRBV7-2
j_call: TRBJ1-3

cdr3_aa: CASSFSHGSNQPQHF
clone_size: .
d_call: .
v_call: TRBV28
j_call: TRBJ1-5

cdr3_aa: CASRGQGAGDTEAFF
clone_size: .
d_call: TRBD1
v_call: TRBV6-5
j_call: TRBJ1-1

cdr3_aa: CASSFRLAGGNTGELFF
clone_size: once
d_call: TRBD2
v_call: TRBV27
j_call: TRBJ2-2

cdr3_aa: CASGQGTEAFF
clone_size: .
d_call: TRBD1
v_call: TRBV6-1
j_call: TRBJ1-1

cdr3_aa: CASSLTGDLISYGYTF
clone_size: .
d_call: TRBD1
v_call: TRBV2
j_call: TRBJ1-2

cdr3_aa: CASRPDRYNTEAFF
clone_size: once
d_call: .
v_call: TRBV7-9
j_call: TRBJ1-1

cdr3_aa: CASSQDPRELGKNIQYF
clone_size: .
d_call: .
v_call: TRBV4-2
j_call: TRBJ2-4

cdr3_aa: CASSLPGGGEKLFF
clone_size: medium-sized
d_call: .
v_call: TRBV28
j_call: TRBJ1-4

cdr3_aa: CASSVLLVGTQYF
clone_size: .
d_call: .
v_call: TRBV6-1
j_call: TRBJ2-3

cdr3_aa: CSTLLAGPAPHEQFF
clone_size: .
d_call: TRBD2
v_call: TRBV29-1
j_call: TRBJ2-1

cdr3_aa: CASTARDRLRQFF
clone_size: .
d_call: TRBD1
v_call: TRBV19
j_call: TRBJ2-1

cdr3_aa: CASEVRAEAFF
clone_size: .
d_call: .
v_call: TRBV2
j_call: TRBJ1-1

cdr3_aa: CSVGAVPSYNEQFF
clone_size: few
d_call: .
v_call: TRBV29-1
j_call: TRBJ2-1

cdr3_aa: CASSFLAGGSYEQYF
clone_size: .
d_call: TRBD2
v_call: TRBV5-8
j_call: TRBJ2-7

cdr3_aa: CASSLVGGQVLNYGYTF
clone_size: .
d_call: TRBD1
v_call: TRBV28
j_call: TRBJ1-2

cdr3_aa: CASSLRETTYEQYF
clone_size: once
d_call: .
v_call: TRBV7-9
j_call: TRBJ2-7

cdr3_aa: CASSPFMDRVNEKLFF
clone_size: .
d_call: TRBD1
v_call: TRBV18
j_call: TRBJ1-4

cdr3_aa: CASTLGTGSTDTQYF
clone_size: .
d_call: TRBD1
v_call: TRBV7-9
j_call: TRBJ2-3

cdr3_aa: CASSPDTGGEAFF
clone_size: .
d_call: .
v_call: TRBV6-5
j_call: TRBJ1-1

cdr3_aa: CASSGGTDWTEAFF
clone_size: .
d_call: TRBD1
v_call: TRBV18
j_call: TRBJ1-1

cdr3_aa: CASSTGVGYGEQYF
clone_size: medium-sized
d_call: .
v_call: TRBV6-5
j_call: TRBJ2-7

cdr3_aa: CASARGGAVGELFF
clone_size: once
d_call: TRBD1
v_call: TRBV30
j_call: TRBJ2-2

cdr3_aa: CASSGREAEQFF
clone_size: .
d_call: TRBD2
v_call: TRBV2
j_call: TRBJ2-1

cdr3_aa: CASSLTGTRGFGEQYF
clone_size: few
d_call: TRBD2
v_call: TRBV7-3
j_call: TRBJ2-7

cdr3_aa: CASSEPSGSGTDTQYF
clone_size: .
d_call: TRBD2
v_call: TRBV28
j_call: TRBJ2-3

cdr3_aa: CASSLGTGGYEQYF
clone_size: few
d_call: TRBD1
v_call: TRBV5-8
j_call: TRBJ2-7

cdr3_aa: CASSQSQSLAGVYEQYF
clone_size: .
d_call: TRBD2
v_call: TRBV23-1
j_call: TRBJ2-7

cdr3_aa: CASSLNRETQYF
clone_size: .
d_call: .
v_call: TRBV7-2
j_call: TRBJ2-5

cdr3_aa: CASSLVGVGDYEQYF
clone_size: .
d_call: .
v_call: TRBV5-6
j_call: .

cdr3_aa: CASSLGPAGVTDTQYF
clone_size: .
d_call: TRBD2
v_call: TRBV5-6
j_call: TRBJ2-3

cdr3_aa: CASSNGRRGGNQPQHF
clone_size: .
d_call: .
v_call: TRBV28
j_call: TRBJ1-5

cdr3_aa: CASSFGGVPEQYF
clone_size: .
d_call: .
v_call: TRBV28
j_call: TRBJ2-7